This T cell receptor beta chain comes out of a study of blood T cell repertoires in COVID-19. Cohorts were based on clinical histories the participants reported. Germline values: CDR1 SQVTM, CDR2 ANQGSEA. V lost 6 bases and J lost 5; bases outside the gene matches: 9. This CDR3 comprises 14 residues. As originally analysed: Nucleated cell counts were estimated from reference gene primer amplification. Libraries were prepared by immunoSEQ multiplex PCR; TCRdb keeps only in-frame clonotypes and omits some of them. V, J and clone size are those of that table, while D and trimming were read from the DNA. The sample comprises about 200,000 clones, approximately 85% of which are singletons, and 5.6% rests with the top ten.

The V call is TRBV29-1, the J call TRBJ2-3, with 9 positions matching TRBD1. Specimen: PBMCs or T cells enriched from blood (not recorded which). The TCR was taken from a man between 35 and 55 years old with acute COVID-19. The CDR3 sequence: CSVPQGARVDTQYF. The DNA for the CDR3 is TGCAGCGTGCCACAGGGGGCGCGGGTAGATACGCAGTATTTT.